These T cell receptor beta chains were read from a single sample in a study of identical twins. TCRdb recomputed calls from the 5' RACE reads with MiXCR, one row per CDR3 protein. The sample holds 450,000 or so distinct CDR3 sequences, 14% seen once. This same sample was also part of a study on yellow fever vaccine responses in identical twins.

Sequenced input: CD4+ T cells sorted from blood. Receptors were obtained from a woman younger than 30 in good health. The CDR3 runs from the conserved cysteine through the conserved F or W. A D gene is named only where the DNA matches it firmly. A row's size may be missing; if present it is once, few, many or a size class.

TRBD2 | TRBJ2-1 | TRBV5-1 | many | TGCGCCAGCAGCCAACCGGGACTAGCGGGCCCTACCACGTACAATGAGCAGTTCTTC | CASSQPGLAGPTTYNEQFF
- | TRBJ2-1 | TRBV30 | - | TGTGCCTGGAGCCCGTGGGATGAGCAGTTCTTC | CAWSPWDEQFF
- | TRBJ2-3 | TRBV28 | few | TGTGCCAGCAGCCCGATTGGGATGGGGGATACGCAGTATTTT | CASSPIGMGDTQYF
TRBD2 | TRBJ2-1 | TRBV4-2 | few | TGTGCCAGCAGCCAAGATATCACGGGGGGGCAGTTCTTC | CASSQDITGGQFF
- | TRBJ1-1 | TRBV5-1 | - | TGCGCCAGCAGCTTCGTGGGGACAAACCGGCGGAACACTGAAGCTTTCTTT | CASSFVGTNRRNTEAFF
TRBD1 | TRBJ2-7 | TRBV6-2/TRBV6-3 | - | TGTGCCAGCAGCCGAGGACAGGGGACCTCCTACGAGCAGTACTTC | CASSRGQGTSYEQYF
TRBD2 | TRBJ2-3 | TRBV20-1 | - | TGCAGTGCGCAGAGCTCTAGCGGGATCACAGATACGCAGTATTTT | CSAQSSSGITDTQYF
TRBD1 | TRBJ2-7 | TRBV24-1 | few | TGTGCCACCAGTGACTCCGGGACAGGGGCCTACGAGCAGTACTTC | CATSDSGTGAYEQYF
- | TRBJ2-5 | TRBV27 | few | TGTGCCAGCAGTTCCCGCTTTGGGACCCAGTACTTC | CASSSRFGTQYF
TRBD2 | TRBJ2-4 | TRBV4-3 | - | TGCGCCAGCAGCCACGGACTAGCGGGAGCTGGCAAAAACATTCAGTACTTC | CASSHGLAGAGKNIQYF
- | TRBJ2-5 | TRBV12-3/TRBV12-4 | few | TGTGCCAGCAGTTTTCGCCCGGAACAAGAGACCCAGTACTTC | CASSFRPEQETQYF
- | TRBJ2-7 | TRBV29-1 | - | TGCAGCGCTTCGACTAGAAGAGGGGAGCAGTACTTC | CSASTRRGEQYF
- | TRBJ2-4 | TRBV12-3/TRBV12-4 | few | TGTGCCAGCAGTTTTGCGAGCGCCAAAAACATTCAGTACTTC | CASSFASAKNIQYF